This entry lists 3 T cell receptor beta chains sequenced from one sample in a study of regulatory T cells in long-lasting Graves disease. Arm-PCR with iRepertoire HTBI primers amplified the CDR3 regions for these TCR beta libraries. TCRdb processed the multiplex PCR reads anew with MiXCR; each CDR3 protein has one entry. The table includes 350,000 to 400,000 distinct CDR3 sequences, less than 20% detected once. The time point was: newly diagnosed GD, antithyroid drugs for less than 3 months. From PBMCs, RNA was extracted and then used to make the TCR library. Sequenced material: peripheral blood mononuclear cells (PBMCs), taken at new diagnosis, from a patient treated with antithyroid drugs. The receptors come from a female donor with Graves disease.

This clonotype was seen at least ten times. The chain links TRBV12-3 or TRBV12-4 to TRBJ1-5; D uncertain. V was clipped by 6 bases and J by 5 bases, with 11 bases between them. The CDR3 runs 13 residues. The DNA for the CDR3 is TGTGCCAGCAGGAGGACCCAGCATCAGCCCCAGCATTTT. Translating it yields CASRRTQHQPQHF.

This clonotype came up many times. This rearrangement joins TRBV12-3 or TRBV12-4 to TRBJ2-3; TRBD2 agrees at 8 bases. The CDR3 extends over 11 amino acids. V shed 7 bases and J 14 bases; nucleotides not matched to a gene: 8. This CDR3 reads CASTTSGRWYF. The CDR3 coding sequence is TGTGCCAGCACAACCAGCGGGAGATGGTATTTT.

In its sample, this clonotype was seen many times. The chain is built from TRBV11-2 and TRBJ2-7; D uncertain. This CDR3 has 9 residues. Per germline, CDR1 SGHAT and CDR2 FQNNGV. V was cut by 9 bases and J by 12 bases, with 12 bases left in between. The CDR3 region is CARTPLRYF. As DNA, the CDR3 is TGTGCCAGGACCCCCCTGCGGTACTTC.